The 9 T cell receptor beta chains below were found in one sample sequenced in a study of blood T cell repertoires in COVID-19 (dated by TCRdb to about 2020). Library preparation was by the immunoSEQ multiplex PCR assay. Imported from immuneACCESS, the table was reduced by TCRdb to in-frame sequences with V and J called. These copies leave out some clones; in studies compared against another copy, an unresolved V gene accounts for under half, and the cause of the remainder is not known. The sample data list about 62,000 clones, and roughly 85% of these were observed just once. The ten largest clones add up to approximately 1.2% of the sample. Source material: peripheral blood. The receptors come from an elderly woman with acute or convalescent COVID-19.

The chain has TRBV28 and TRBJ2-7; the match to TRBD2 covers 8 bases. J was trimmed by 4 bases and V by 5 bases; bases with no gene match: 7. The CDR3 runs 14 residues. CDR1 and CDR2 from the germline V gene are MDHEN and SYDVKM. DNA of the CDR3: TGTGCCAGCAGTACGGGAGGGCCGACTTACGAGCAGTACTTC. Translated: CASSTGGPTYEQYF.

The chain links TRBV19 to TRBJ2-3; 7 nucleotides line up with TRBD1. J gave up 2 bases and V 3 bases, and 8 bases lay outside the gene matches. CDR1 is LNHDA and CDR2 is SQIVND in the germline V gene (reference sequence). CDR3 length: 16 amino acids. The CDR3 loop reads CASSMETGYHTDTQYF. The CDR3 DNA follows: TGTGCCAGTAGTATGGAGACAGGGTACCACACAGATACGCAGTATTTT.

The CDR3 nucleotides are TGTGCCAGCAGCTTGAGCTTTGTGGCCGGGGAGCTGTTTTTT. Translated: CASSLSFVAGELFF. The V call is TRBV5-4, the J call TRBJ2-2; D call uncertain. Trimming removed 1 base at V and 6 bases at J, with 10 bases between. The CDR3 totals 14 residues. The germline gives CDR1 SGHNT, CDR2 YYREEE (reference sequence).

The J gene is TRBJ1-2, the V gene TRBV12-3 or TRBV12-4; D call uncertain. V was clipped by 3 bases and J by 8 bases, with 7 bases between them. This CDR3 region has 11 residues. The CDR3 nucleotides read TGTGCCAGCAGTTTGAGGGAAGGCTACACCTTC. Residues: CASSLREGYTF.

V usage is TRBV7-6 and J usage is TRBJ1-3; maybe TRBD1 (6 bases). Trimming took 4 bases from V and 0 from J, leaving 13 bases between them. CDR3 size: 16 residues. Germline V lookup: CDR1 SGHVS, CDR2 FNYEAQ. The DNA for the CDR3 is TGTGCCAGCAGCTCGACACTCAGGGGCTCTGGAAACACCATATATTTT. This translates into CASSSTLRGSGNTIYF.

This chain connects TRBV12-3 or TRBV12-4 to TRBJ2-7, with 7 bases aligning to TRBD2. The CDR3 has 13 amino acids. V dropped 7 bases and J dropped 5; count of bases not matched to a gene: 8. The CDR3 coding sequence is TGTGCCAGCACCACGACCGGGGGGAACGAGCAGTACTTC. It translates to CASTTTGGNEQYF.

This chain uses TRBV5-4 with TRBJ2-1; D may be TRBD2 (6 bases). The germline V and J ends were trimmed by 4 bases and 1 base, with 9 bases remaining between them. Germline V gene lookup returns CDR1 SGHNT and CDR2 YYREEE (reference sequence). CDR3 length equals 14 residues. The CDR3 DNA reads TGTGCCAGCAGCACCCGGGGGTCCTACAATGAGCAGTTCTTC. Translation: CASSTRGSYNEQFF.

The J gene is TRBJ1-2, the V gene TRBV30; 12 positions agree with TRBD1. Per the germline V gene, CDR1 is GTSNPN and CDR2 is SVGIG (reference sequence). V was clipped by 2 bases and J by 4 bases; unmatched bases: 8. The CDR3 sequence is 16 residues long. For the CDR3, the DNA is TGTGCCTGGAGTCGGGACAGGGGGCGCTTGGGCTATGGCTACACCTTC. Encoded protein: CAWSRDRGRLGYGYTF.

The chain has TRBV4-3 and TRBJ1-5; D ambiguous. The V end was cut by 2 bases, the J end by 5 bases, with 10 bases between. The CDR3 is 14 amino acids. Per germline, CDR1 LGHNA and CDR2 YSLEER. The CDR3 loop reads CASSQNNGYQPQHF. The CDR3 DNA is TGCGCCAGCAGCCAAAACAACGGGTATCAGCCCCAGCATTTT.